The 11 T cell receptor beta chains below come from one sample, sequenced in a study of shared clonotypes between healthy human individuals. Measured with immunoSEQ multiplex PCR; TCRdb has only the in-frame clones, and not every one. The table lists about 1.5 million clones, approximately 98% of them singletons. The sequenced sample was naive CD4+ T cells sorted from blood. Subset of the sample: CD45RA+ positively selected. Receptors were obtained from a man aged 30-40 years in good health.

The chain joins TRBV29-1 to TRBJ2-3; possibly TRBD2 for D (5 bases). The CDR3 has 15 amino acids. Germline assignment: CDR1 SQVTM and CDR2 ANQGSEA. With 2 bases removed from V and 2 bases from J, the gap between germline ends came to 14 bases. CDR3 residues: CSVEIPSGFTDTQYF. The CDR3 DNA reads as TGCAGCGTTGAAATACCCTCGGGGTTCACAGATACGCAGTATTTT.

A note on this clone: Distinct nucleotide sequences in the sample also encode this CDR3. The gene calls are TRBV28 and TRBJ2-7; D may be TRBD2 (7 bases). CDR1 and CDR2 (germline): MDHEN, SYDVKM. This CDR3 is built from 14 residues. V shed 2 bases and J shed 0 bases, with 8 bases lying between them. CDR3 DNA sequence: TGTGCCAGCAGTTTAAGGGGGGGCTCCTACGAGCAGTACTTC. Translating gives CASSLRGGSYEQYF.

DNA for the CDR3: TGTGCCATCAGAATTGGTCGAGCAAACACCGGGGAGCTGTTTTTT. Translated: CAIRIGRANTGELFF. The V gene is TRBV10-3, the J gene TRBJ2-2; D is undetermined. V was trimmed by 6 bases and J by 2 bases, leaving 13 bases between them. In germline, CDR1 is ENHRY, CDR2 SYGVKD. This CDR3 has 15 amino acids.

The chain uses TRBV11-2 and TRBJ2-2; D might be TRBD1 or TRBD2, each matching 6 bases. The CDR3 runs to 15 residues. V lost 0 bases and J lost 7, with 12 bases in between. Germline lookup yields CDR1 SGHAT and CDR2 FQNNGV. The DNA of the CDR3 is TGTGCCAGCAGCTTAGAGTTTGGGGGGCGCGGGGAGCTGTTTTTT. Translated, it gives CASSLEFGGRGELFF.

Comment on this clone: One end of the junction fails to match germline, which may point to a read error. J is TRBJ1-3 and V is TRBV7-2; D is possibly TRBD1 (5 bases). CDR3 length equals 13 residues. The germline gives CDR1 SGHTA, CDR2 FQGNSA. The CDR3 loop reads CASSQRTGRPWDF. The CDR3 DNA sequence: TGTGCCAGCAGCCAACGGACGGGGCGTCCCTGGGATTTT.

The gene calls are TRBV6-5 and TRBJ2-5; perhaps TRBD1 as D (6 bases). Trimming took 2 bases from V and 1 from J, leaving 14 bases between them. Looked up from germline, CDR1 is MNHEY and CDR2 is SVGAGI. CDR3 size: 16 residues. The CDR3 DNA reads as TGTGCCAGCAGTTACGGTTCCTCAGGGGCCCAAGAGACCCAGTACTTC. The encoded protein is CASSYGSSGAQETQYF.

This chain joins TRBV4-2 and TRBJ1-1; D is undetermined. Germline V gene data show CDR1 as LGHNA and CDR2 as YNFKEQ. The CDR3 runs to 15 residues. V lost 4 bases and J lost 3, with 15 bases in between. CDR3 loop: CASSPLEGGHTEAFF. Here the CDR3 DNA reads TGTGCCAGCAGCCCTTTAGAGGGAGGACACACTGAAGCTTTCTTT.

The V and J genes are TRBV19 and TRBJ1-2; 10 positions agree with TRBD1. This CDR3 is built from 15 residues. V lost 6 bases, J lost 5 bases, and 9 bases stayed unmatched. Germline CDR1 and CDR2: LNHDA and SQIVND (reference sequence). The CDR3 here is CASRSPGQGKYGYTF. Written as DNA, the CDR3 is TGTGCCAGTAGGTCACCGGGACAGGGGAAGTATGGCTACACCTTC.

The chain uses TRBV5-5 and TRBJ2-7; maybe TRBD1 (6 bases). The CDR3 spans 16 residues. Germline loops: CDR1 SGHKS, CDR2 YYEKEE (reference sequence). V was clipped by 2 bases and J by 3 bases, with 18 bases between them. CDR3 bases: TGTGCCAGCAGCTTAAGTTTCGGACAGCCCAACTACGAGCAGTACTTC. Translation: CASSLSFGQPNYEQYF.

The J gene is TRBJ2-7, the V gene TRBV7-2, with 8 positions matching TRBD2. V shed 0 bases and J 6 bases; nucleotides not matched to a gene: 7. The germline V gene has CDR1 SGHTA and CDR2 FQGNSA. The length of the CDR3 is 15 residues. CDR3 sequence: CASSLAAGGEGEQYF. The CDR3 nucleotides are TGTGCCAGCAGCTTAGCGGCGGGAGGAGAAGGCGAGCAGTACTTC.

The gene calls are TRBV7-2 and TRBJ2-2, with D maybe TRBD2 (5 bases). CDR3 size: 15 residues. Per germline, CDR1 SGHTA and CDR2 FQGNSA. V was clipped by 8 bases and J by 2 bases, with 15 bases between them. The DNA for the CDR3 is TGTGCCAGCGCTTGGGTTAGCGCAAACACCGGGGAGCTGTTTTTT. Protein product: CASAWVSANTGELFF.